These 13 T cell receptor beta chains were sequenced from one sample in a study of cytomegalovirus exposure and HLA in healthy donors. 60 Vbeta and 13 Jbeta primers were used in PCR. Here immunoSEQ multiplex PCR was the method, and the copy in TCRdb shows in-frame clones only, minus some. The sample lists under 200,000 clones; around 74% were seen once. Sequenced sample: PBMCs. These receptors all come from a female donor in good health and CMV-seronegative.

The chain recombines TRBV28 with TRBJ2-2; possibly TRBD1 for D (6 bases). V was shortened by 6 bases and J by 1 base, with 9 bases between the two germline ends. Per germline, CDR1 MDHEN and CDR2 SYDVKM. CDR3 length equals 14 residues. DNA for the CDR3: TGTGCCAGCAGGCCGGGACAGAACACCGGGGAGCTGTTTTTT. It encodes CASRPGQNTGELFF.

CDR3 protein: CASSLAQGANYGYTF. As DNA, the CDR3 is TGTGCCAGCAGCTTAGCCCAGGGGGCGAACTATGGCTACACCTTC. The chain joins TRBV7-9 to TRBJ1-2, with TRBD1 identical over 8 bases. The trim removed 0 bases at V and 2 bases at J, leaving 2 bases unmatched. This CDR3 region has 15 residues. The germline V gene has CDR1 SEHNR and CDR2 FQNEAQ (reference sequence).

A single count supports this clone. The chain joins TRBV11-2 to TRBJ2-3; 10 bases are a match to TRBD2. Germline CDR1 SGHAT, CDR2 FQNNGV. This CDR3 is built from 16 residues. Trimming at V came to 5 bases and at J to 4 bases, leaving 9 bases not matched to a gene. CDR3 region: CASSPESGGAPDTQYF. CDR3 in DNA: TGTGCCAGCAGCCCGGAGAGCGGGGGGGCCCCAGATACGCAGTATTTT.

V usage is TRBV21-1 and J usage is TRBJ1-2; the table's D call of TRBD1 was not tested on the DNA. TRBV21-1 is reported as a pseudogene. This CDR3 is built from 15 residues. The DNA for the CDR3 is TGTGCCAGCAGCAAAATCGGGACAGGGGGTTATGGCTACACCTTC. Its protein is CASSKIGTGGYGYTF.

Notes on this clone: Sequence at one end of the junction differs from germline and may be a read error. The chain combines TRBV15 with TRBJ2-5; no clear D gene. This CDR3 has 15 amino acids. Germline V CDR1 and CDR2: LNHNV, YYDKDF (reference sequence). The CDR3 region has the DNA TGTGCCACCAGCAGAGATCCTGGGCCTGAAGAGACCCAATACTTC. It yields the protein CATSRDPGPEETQYF.

CDR3 amino acids: CASSLARGGDQPQHF. The CDR3 DNA sequence: TGTGCCAGCAGCTTAGCTCGGGGGGGTGATCAGCCCCAGCATTTT. The chain carries TRBV7-6 and TRBJ1-5, with D possibly being TRBD1 (5 bases). The ends were cut back, 0 bases at V and 5 bases at J, with 11 bases in the middle. Germline V gene lookup returns CDR1 SGHVS and CDR2 FNYEAQ. The CDR3 consists of 15 residues.

This chain uses TRBV2 with TRBJ2-1; 8 nucleotides match TRBD2. J gave up 12 bases and V 5 bases, and 12 bases lay outside the gene matches. This CDR3 comprises 14 residues. Germline lookup yields CDR1 SNHLY and CDR2 FYNNEI. The CDR3 DNA is TGTGCCAGCAGTATAGCGGGAACGGGATCTTGGCAGTTCTTC. Translated: CASSIAGTGSWQFF.

There are a few counts of this clone. V gene TRBV19 combines with J gene TRBJ1-1; no firm D call. CDR3 size: 11 residues. The V end was cut by 5 bases, the J end by 7 bases, with 8 bases between. The germline V gene encodes CDR1 LNHDA and CDR2 SQIVND (reference sequence). For the CDR3, the DNA is TGTGCCAGTAGTCGGCGGATTGAAGCTTTCTTT. This sequence encodes CASSRRIEAFF. The full variable domain, rest sourced from reference TRBV19 and TRBJ1-1, is DGGITQSPKYLFRKEGQNVTLSCEQNLNHDAMYWYRQDPGQGLRLIYYSQIVNDFQKGDIAEGYSVSREKKESFPLTVTSAQKNPTAFYLCASSRRIEAFFGQGTRLTVV.

In this sample, this clone turned up a few times. The chain joins TRBV6-5 to TRBJ1-3; 8 bases align to TRBD1. Germline loops: CDR1 MNHEY, CDR2 SVGAGI. Unmatched junction bases numbered 7, after V lost 8 bases and J lost 4 bases. The CDR3 has 14 amino acids. The CDR3 sequence is CASRTGLHGNTIYF. Written as DNA, the CDR3 is TGTGCCAGCCGGACAGGGCTTCACGGAAACACCATATATTTT.

This clone was observed a single time. The chain uses TRBV11-3 and TRBJ2-2, with 13 bases that match TRBD2. CDR3 length equals 15 residues. V trimming: 4 bases; J trimming: 6 bases; junction bases outside the gene matches: 2. The germline CDR1 and CDR2 sequences are SGHNT and YENEEA. The CDR3 region has the DNA TGTGCCAGCAGCTCGGGACTAGCGGGGCCCGGGGAGCTGTTTTTT. Its translation is CASSSGLAGPGELFF.

The gene calls are TRBV5-6 and TRBJ2-7; D might be TRBD2 (5 bases). Germline CDR1 SGHDT, CDR2 YYEEEE. Trimming removed 4 bases from V and 0 bases from J, with 11 bases in between. The CDR3 runs 14 residues. This chain's CDR3 is CASSRREVSYEQYF. Here the CDR3 DNA reads TGTGCCAGCAGCCGCCGGGAAGTCTCCTACGAGCAGTACTTC.

The chain links TRBV28 to TRBJ1-5; TRBD1 matches at 9 bases. Germline values: CDR1 MDHEN, CDR2 SYDVKM. Trimming took 3 bases from V and 0 from J; bases not matched to a gene: 6. CDR3 length: 17 residues. The CDR3 region is CASSLYRGLYSNQPQHF. CDR3 nucleotides: TGTGCCAGCAGTTTGTACAGGGGGCTGTATAGCAATCAGCCCCAGCATTTT. Based on the CDR3 plus reference TRBV28 and TRBJ1-5, the full variable domain is DVKVTQSSRYLVKRTGEKVFLECVQDMDHENMFWYRQDPGLGLRLIYFSYDVKMKEKGDIPEGYSVSREKKERFSLILESASTNQTSMYLCASSLYRGLYSNQPQHFGDGTRLSIL.

Notes on this clone: The sample carries other DNA sequences with the same CDR3. V is TRBV1 and J is TRBJ1-1; the tabulated D call, TRBD1, remains unverified against the DNA. TRBV1 is annotated as a pseudogene. The CDR3 runs 14 residues. Here the CDR3 reads CTSSQRDRNTEAFF. In DNA form, the CDR3 reads TGCACCAGCAGCCAACGGGACAGGAACACTGAGGCTTTCTTT.